This T cell receptor (beta chain) appears in the sequencing data of a study of cytomegalovirus exposure and HLA in healthy donors. Findings of the study overall: Three chains linked to CMV were shown in vitro to be specific for CMV antigens.

This PCR relied on a set of 60 Vbeta primers and 13 Jbeta primers. TCRdb keeps only in-frame clones here, not all; method: immunoSEQ multiplex PCR. The sample yields about 82,000 clones, 60% to 80% seen once. In the case of this clone: The antigen remains undetermined.

Looked up from germline, CDR1 is LNHDA and CDR2 is SQIVND (reference sequence). The V end lost 6 bases, the J end lost 7 bases, and 7 bases lay between the germline ends. This CDR3 comprises 12 residues. V gene TRBV19 combines with J gene TRBJ1-6; D gene unclear. Sequencing was carried out using PBMCs. This receptor was identified in a man in his fifties in good health and CMV-seronegative. This chain's CDR3 is CASSAQNSPLHF. In DNA, the CDR3 is TGTGCCAGTAGCGCCCAGAATTCACCCCTCCACTTT.